The 15 T cell receptor beta chains below were found in one sample sequenced in a study of beta chain features in type 1 diabetes. These receptors lack a known antigen. Study results and caveats: Significant though moderate, a shortening of TCRB CDR3s appeared in all four CD4+ subsets of Type 1 diabetes patients.

The investigators reverse transcribed all of the isolated RNA, so they sequenced expressed TCRB transcripts. Data came from immunoSEQ multiplex PCR; TCRdb stores just in-frame clones and leaves some out. The sample has 500,000 to 850,000 clones, 11% to 15% seen once; the top ten hold just under 0.04%. The specimen was naive CD4+ T cells from blood. The receptor set was obtained from a young man with type 1 diabetes.

J is TRBJ1-2 and V is TRBV14; D gene ambiguous. The CDR3 has 12 amino acids. V shed 2 bases and J shed 4 bases, with 5 bases lying between them. CDR1 is SGHDN, CDR2 FVKESK, per germline. CDR3 protein: CASSQHRYGYTF. The CDR3, as DNA: TGTGCCAGCAGCCAACACCGCTATGGCTACACCTTC. Filled out from reference TRBV14 and TRBJ1-2, the complete variable domain reads EAGVTQFPSHSVIEKGQTVTLRCDPISGHDNLYWYRRVMGKEIKFLLHFVKESKQDESGMPNNRFLAERTGGTYSTLKVQPAELEDSGVYFCASSQHRYGYTFGSGTRLTVV.

CDR3 in amino acids: CASSEGRGTDRLVEAFF. CDR3 in DNA: TGTGCCAGCAGCGAGGGTCGCGGGACAGATCGTCTAGTTGAAGCTTTCTTT. The J gene is TRBJ1-1, the V gene TRBV7-2; 7 positions agree with TRBD1. This CDR3 contains 17 residues. With 5 bases clipped from V and 7 bases from J, the junction kept 19 bases outside the gene matches. The germline V gene encodes CDR1 SGHTA and CDR2 FQGNSA. The full variable domain, its missing parts supplied by reference TRBV7-2 and TRBJ1-1, is GAGVSQSPSNKVTEKGKDVELRCDPISGHTALYWYRQSLGQGLEFLIYFQGNSAPDKSGLPSDRFSAERTGGSVSTLTIQRTQQEDSAVYLCASSEGRGTDRLVEAFFGQGTRLTVV.

This clone has more than one count but fewer than ten. This chain links TRBV18 with TRBJ2-1; TRBD2 aligns across 14 bases. The CDR3 is 16 residues long. Trimming at V came to 3 bases and at J to 4 bases, leaving 2 bases not matched to a gene. Germline CDR1 is KGHSH and CDR2 is LQKENI. CDR3 in amino acids: CASSPGLAGGYNEQFF. The CDR3 DNA is TGTGCCAGCTCACCCGGACTAGCGGGAGGTTACAATGAGCAGTTCTTC.

This clone has a handful of counts. The chain couples TRBV18 to TRBJ2-1; a possible D gene is TRBD2 (6 bases). Germline CDR1 KGHSH, CDR2 LQKENI. CDR3 length equals 15 residues. Deletions cut 3 bases from V and 7 bases from J, with 16 bases between. The CDR3 DNA sequence: TGTGCCAGCTCACCCATAGCGGATCCTAGGAATGAGCAGTTCTTC. It codes for CASSPIADPRNEQFF.

This chain joins TRBV12-5 and TRBJ2-1, with D possibly TRBD2 on 5 matching bases. Germline V gives CDR1 LGHNT, CDR2 FRNRAP. Trimming pared 5 bases from V and 3 bases from J, leaving 14 bases between. This CDR3 is 15 amino acids long. The DNA of the CDR3 is TGTGCTAGTGGTCTCGGACTGAGCTTCTACAATGAGCAGTTCTTC. The encoded protein is CASGLGLSFYNEQFF.

In its sample, this clone was seen a few times. CDR3 in amino acids: CASSVQSSVGEQFF. The CDR3, as DNA: TGTGCCAGCAGCGTACAGTCTAGCGTTGGTGAGCAGTTCTTC. The chain uses TRBV9 and TRBJ2-1, with D perhaps TRBD2 (6 bases). CDR1 is SGDLS and CDR2 is YYNGEE in the germline V gene. This CDR3 is 14 amino acids long. Between the trimmed V and J ends, which lost 1 base and 9 bases, there was a span of 14 bases.

This clone showed up just a few times. The CDR3 DNA follows: TGCGCCAGCAGCCAGACTAGCGGTTACTACGAGCAGTACTTC. Amino acid sequence: CASSQTSGYYEQYF. The chain employs TRBV4-1 and TRBJ2-7, with 9 bases aligning to TRBD2. Trimming cost V 3 bases and J 3 bases; bases outside gene matches: 3. The CDR3 runs to 14 residues. Germline V gene sequence: CDR1 MGHRA, CDR2 YSYEKL.

This clone turned up a few times. The chain combines TRBV7-9 with TRBJ2-1; D is possibly TRBD1 (6 bases). Per the germline V gene, CDR1 is SEHNR and CDR2 is FQNEAQ (reference sequence). The CDR3 totals 16 residues. V lost 5 bases and J lost 0, with 14 bases in between. CDR3 sequence: CASSLQGGSSYNEQFF. The CDR3 DNA is TGTGCCAGCAGCCTCCAAGGGGGAAGCTCCTACAATGAGCAGTTCTTC.

The DNA for the CDR3 is TGTGCCTGGACTCCCGGCAGGGTTGTTTTCTTT. Translation gives CAWTPGRVVFF. This rearrangement joins TRBV30 to TRBJ1-1, with TRBD1 as a possible D gene (5 bases). V was trimmed by 4 bases and J by 13 bases, leaving 16 bases between them. There are 11 residues in the CDR3. The V gene's germline CDR1 is GTSNPN and CDR2 SVGIG (reference sequence).

This clone showed up just a few times. The CDR3 spells CASSPLAGQGVLYF. The DNA for the CDR3 is TGTGCCAGCAGCCCCTTGGCGGGACAGGGCGTTTTGTACTTC. This chain joins TRBV7-2 and TRBJ2-7, with 9 nucleotides matching TRBD1. The length of the CDR3 is 14 residues. Germline V gene data show CDR1 as SGHTA and CDR2 as FQGNSA. Trimming removed 5 bases from V and 12 bases from J; junction bases left unmatched: 14. The entire variable domain, with the rest obtained from reference TRBV7-2 and TRBJ2-7, is as follows: GAGVSQSPSNKVTEKGKDVELRCDPISGHTALYWYRQSLGQGLEFLIYFQGNSAPDKSGLPSDRFSAERTGGSVSTLTIQRTQQEDSAVYLCASSPLAGQGVLYFGPGTRLTVT.

V is TRBV30 and J is TRBJ2-2; TRBD2 matches 7 bases. This CDR3 region has 12 residues. CDR1 GTSNPN and CDR2 SVGIG come from the germline V gene (reference sequence). Trimming removed 8 bases from V and 5 bases from J; junction bases left unmatched: 5. The CDR3 DNA follows: TGTGCCGACGGGGGGATAACCGGGGAGCTGTTTTTT. This translates into CADGGITGELFF.

This chain links TRBV7-3 with TRBJ1-5, with a tentative D call TRBD1 (5 bases). This CDR3 is built from 14 residues. The V end was cut by 5 bases, the J end by 3 bases, with 11 bases between. The germline V gene encodes CDR1 SGHTA and CDR2 FQGTGA. CDR3 in DNA: TGTGCCAGCAGCCCCGCCGGGACCAATCAGCCCCAGCATTTT. It yields the protein CASSPAGTNQPQHF.

This clone was detected only a few times. The gene calls are TRBV5-4 and TRBJ2-5, with TRBD1 matching 7 bases. The CDR3 runs 15 residues. Germline CDR1 and CDR2: SGHNT and YYREEE (reference sequence). V shed 0 bases and J 2 bases; nucleotides not matched to a gene: 4. CDR3 in amino acids: CASSLGGTAQETQYF. The CDR3 nucleotides are TGTGCCAGCAGCTTGGGAGGGACAGCTCAAGAGACCCAGTACTTC.

The chain links TRBV7-9 to TRBJ1-1; 7 nucleotides line up with TRBD1. The germline V gene has CDR1 SEHNR and CDR2 FQNEAQ (reference sequence). The CDR3 contains 13 residues. The V segment lost 1 base and the J segment 7 bases; nucleotides outside the gene matches: 3. The CDR3, as DNA: TGTGCCAGCAGCTTAGGACAGGGATTTGAAGCTTTCTTT. Translating it yields CASSLGQGFEAFF.

This clone has only a few counts. DNA for the CDR3: TGTGCCAGCAGTTTAGAGGGATCCTACAATGAGCAGTTCTTC. It is translated as CASSLEGSYNEQFF. This rearrangement joins TRBV28 to TRBJ2-1; maybe TRBD2 (5 bases). Germline assignment: CDR1 MDHEN and CDR2 SYDVKM. Trimming left V 2 bases short and J 1 base short, with 6 bases between. This CDR3 spans 14 amino acids. The full variable domain, completed using reference TRBV28 and TRBJ2-1, is DVKVTQSSRYLVKRTGEKVFLECVQDMDHENMFWYRQDPGLGLRLIYFSYDVKMKEKGDIPEGYSVSREKKERFSLILESASTNQTSMYLCASSLEGSYNEQFFGPGTRLTVL.